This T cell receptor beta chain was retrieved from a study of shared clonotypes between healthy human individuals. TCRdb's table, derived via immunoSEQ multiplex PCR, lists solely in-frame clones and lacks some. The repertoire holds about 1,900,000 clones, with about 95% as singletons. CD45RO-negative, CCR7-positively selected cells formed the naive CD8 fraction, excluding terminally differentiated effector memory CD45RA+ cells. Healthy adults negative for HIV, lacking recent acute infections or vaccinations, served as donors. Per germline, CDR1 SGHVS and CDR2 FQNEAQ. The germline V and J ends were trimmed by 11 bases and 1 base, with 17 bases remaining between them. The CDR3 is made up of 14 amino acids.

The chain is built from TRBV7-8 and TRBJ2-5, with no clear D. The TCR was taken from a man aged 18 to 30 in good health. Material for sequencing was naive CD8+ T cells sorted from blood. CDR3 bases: TGTGCCCTTATTCCACTAATCCTCCAAGAGACCCAGTACTTC. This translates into CALIPLILQETQYF. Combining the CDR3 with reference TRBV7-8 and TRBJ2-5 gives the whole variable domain GAGVSQSPRYKVAKRGQDVALRCDPISGHVSLFWYQQALGQGPEFLTYFQNEAQLDKSGLPSDRFFAERPEGSVSTLKIQRTQQEDSAVYLCALIPLILQETQYFGPGTRLLVL.